The present T cell receptor (beta chain) was sequenced within a study of T cell responses to AZD1222 COVID-19 vaccine. This CDR3 contains 14 residues. The germline gives CDR1 SGHTA, CDR2 FQGNSA. V gave up 4 bases and J gave up 4 bases, with 13 bases separating them. Libraries were prepared by immunoSEQ multiplex PCR; TCRdb keeps only in-frame clonotypes and omits some of them. The sample lists over 150,000 clones, 94% occurring once. The study, taken as a whole, reports: Along spike, vaccine-associated CD4 TCRs were found throughout, with dominance at 160-218 and 743-854. It should be noted that donors were predominantly white British and more often female, and clonal diversity was possibly underestimated.

Concerning this clone itself: What it recognizes is unknown.

This clonotype originated in an adult who received the AZD1222 COVID-19 vaccine. J is TRBJ2-5 and V is TRBV7-2, with D perhaps matching TRBD2 (6 bases). Source: peripheral blood, taken 28 days after the second AZD1222 dose. The DNA of the CDR3 is TGTGCCAGCAGCTCATTCGGGAGAGGAGAGACCCAGTACTTC. Translation: CASSSFGRGETQYF.